A single sample is the source of the 29 T cell receptor beta chains below, sequenced in a study of T cell repertoires in cytomegalovirus infection. TCRdb redid the calling of the reads with MiXCR, one entry per CDR3 protein. Found here are around 300,000 distinct CDR3 sequences, roughly a fifth of them singletons; the top ten hold approximately 19%. No antigen has been identified for these receptors. Material: cultured PBMCs, obtained from culture after CMV antigen stimulation. These receptors came from a human donor in good health (CMV status not recorded). Some clones in this sample may be carry-over from other donors' samples.

The gene calls are TRBV7-2 and TRBJ2-5, with TRBD1 identical over 8 bases. The CDR3 contains 15 residues. In germline, CDR1 is SGHTA, CDR2 FQGNSA. V gave up 4 bases and J gave up 2 bases; unmatched junction bases: 6. CDR3 region: CASSSQGARQETQYF. CDR3 nucleotide sequence: TGTGCCAGCAGCTCGCAGGGGGCGCGTCAAGAGACCCAGTACTTC.

In this sample, this clonotype turned up a few times. The V and J genes are TRBV6-2 or TRBV6-3 and TRBJ2-3; D unclear. The CDR3 extends over 14 amino acids. Germline V gene lookup returns CDR1 MNHEY and CDR2 SVGEGT. Trimming left V 5 bases short and J 5 bases short, with 14 bases between. CDR3 nucleotides: TGTGCCAGCAGTCCGGACGGTTTTGGAGATACGCAGTATTTT. It specifies CASSPDGFGDTQYF.

This clonotype has more than one count but fewer than ten. The chain combines TRBV4-1 with TRBJ2-1; 8 bases are shared with TRBD2. The CDR3 loop spans 15 amino acids. J lost 2 bases, V lost 4 bases, and 4 bases had no gene match. CDR1 is MGHRA, CDR2 YSYEKL, per germline. The DNA for the CDR3 is TGCGCCAGCAGCCCCCCGGGGGGGACCTACAATGAGCAGTTCTTC. Translating it yields CASSPPGGTYNEQFF.

This clonotype was seen a handful of times. The chain joins TRBV28 to TRBJ2-7; maybe TRBD2 (5 bases). Trimming stripped 4 bases from V and 6 bases from J, with 16 bases between. This CDR3 is built from 14 residues. Germline CDR1 is MDHEN and CDR2 is SYDVKM. The CDR3 sequence is CASSSFGGFCEQYF. CDR3 nucleotide sequence: TGTGCCAGCAGTTCCTTTGGCGGGTTCTGCGAGCAGTACTTC.

This clonotype was detected ten times or more. The chain uses TRBV7-2 and TRBJ2-3; 10 bases match TRBD2. Trimming removed 5 bases from V and 7 bases from J; junction bases left unmatched: 9. Looked up from germline, CDR1 is SGHTA and CDR2 is FQGNSA. CDR3 length equals 15 residues. CDR3 sequence (DNA): TGTGCCAGCAGCACGACTAGCGGGCTTGGAAATACGCAGTATTTT. This gives the protein CASSTTSGLGNTQYF.

The J gene is TRBJ2-5, the V gene TRBV12-3 or TRBV12-4; perhaps TRBD2 as D (5 bases). V lost 3 bases and J 4 bases, leaving 9 bases between the germline ends. This CDR3 is 13 amino acids long. The CDR3 DNA follows: TGTGCCAGCAGTTTGGTGGGAGTAGAGACCCAGTACTTC. The encoded protein is CASSLVGVETQYF.

This chain connects TRBV29-1 to TRBJ1-1; 7 bases align to TRBD1. The CDR3 totals 12 residues. Germline V gene lookup returns CDR1 SQVTM and CDR2 ANQGSEA. J was trimmed by 2 bases and V by 6 bases; bases with no gene match: 3. The DNA of the CDR3 is TGCAGCGTCGGGACAGACAACACTGAAGCTTTCTTT. Translated: CSVGTDNTEAFF.

This clonotype was picked up a small number of times. The chain links TRBV6-1 to TRBJ2-3; the D call may be TRBD1 or TRBD2 (5 bases each). V lost 6 bases to trimming and J lost 4 bases, with 17 bases between them. CDR3 size: 15 residues. Germline CDR1 MNHNS, CDR2 SASEGT. In DNA, the CDR3 is TGTGCCAGCAGGGGTTCAACTTTGGGGGCAGATACGCAGTATTTT. This translates into CASRGSTLGADTQYF.

This clonotype was observed a handful of times. This chain connects TRBV7-9 to TRBJ2-2, with 7 bases fitting TRBD2. The trim removed 6 bases at V and 0 bases at J, leaving 7 bases unmatched. The CDR3 covers 16 residues. Germline CDR1 is SEHNR and CDR2 is FQNEAQ (reference sequence). CDR3 nucleotides: TGTGCCAGCAGGCCCAGGGAGGGATCGAACACCGGGGAGCTGTTTTTT. Amino acid sequence: CASRPREGSNTGELFF.

This chain connects TRBV13 to TRBJ2-3; no reliable D call. This CDR3 has 16 amino acids. In germline, CDR1 is PRHDT, CDR2 FYEKMQ (reference sequence). Trimming took off 6 bases at V and 0 bases at J, with 16 bases between the two ends. CDR3 residues: CASSSVQQESTDTQYF. In nucleotides, the CDR3 is TGTGCCAGCAGTTCCGTCCAGCAAGAAAGCACAGATACGCAGTATTTT.

V usage is TRBV6-1 and J usage is TRBJ2-4; no clear D gene. The V end was cut by 1 base, the J end by 7 bases, with 8 bases between. The CDR3 is 13 residues long. CDR1 and CDR2 from the germline V gene are MNHNS and SASEGT. CDR3 residues: CASSEEEGNIQYF. The CDR3 DNA reads as TGTGCCAGCAGTGAAGAAGAAGGGAACATTCAGTACTTC.

CDR3 DNA: TGTGCCAGTAGTATACGAGGACAGGGTAAAAACATTCAGTACTTC. It is translated as CASSIRGQGKNIQYF. The V and J genes are TRBV19 and TRBJ2-4; 8 bases map to TRBD1. This CDR3 comprises 15 residues. V dropped 2 bases and J dropped 4; count of bases not matched to a gene: 4. Germline V gives CDR1 LNHDA, CDR2 SQIVND (reference sequence).

This clonotype has a count of ten or more. This sequence joins TRBV7-9 and TRBJ2-5; no clear D. The CDR3 is 14 residues long. The ends were cut back, 2 bases at V and 4 bases at J, with 11 bases in the middle. From germline, CDR1 is SEHNR and CDR2 FQNEAQ (reference sequence). The CDR3 reads CASSLLRAGETQYF. CDR3 nucleotides: TGTGCCAGCAGCTTATTAAGGGCCGGAGAGACCCAGTACTTC.

The V call is TRBV19, the J call TRBJ1-1, with 8 nucleotides matching TRBD1. CDR3 length: 14 amino acids. The germline V gene encodes CDR1 LNHDA and CDR2 SQIVND (reference sequence). Trimming removed 5 bases from V and 6 bases from J; junction bases left unmatched: 8. The CDR3: CASSFGQGVAEAFF. The CDR3 nucleotides are TGTGCCAGTAGTTTTGGACAGGGAGTCGCTGAAGCTTTCTTT. Looking up the rest from reference TRBV19 and TRBJ1-1 gives the full variable domain: DGGITQSPKYLFRKEGQNVTLSCEQNLNHDAMYWYRQDPGQGLRLIYYSQIVNDFQKGDIAEGYSVSREKKESFPLTVTSAQKNPTAFYLCASSFGQGVAEAFFGQGTRLTVV.

The chain is built from TRBV27 and TRBJ1-1, with D unclear. This CDR3 region has 13 residues. The germline gives CDR1 MNHEY, CDR2 SMNVEV (reference sequence). V lost 6 bases, J lost 5 bases, and 13 bases lay in between. The CDR3 reads CASRMRPGTEAFF. In nucleotides, the CDR3 is TGTGCCAGCAGGATGCGGCCCGGGACTGAAGCTTTCTTT.

This clonotype came up once. The chain carries TRBV20-1 and TRBJ2-5, with 7 bases aligning to TRBD1. CDR1 is DFQATT and CDR2 is SNEGSKA in the germline V gene (reference sequence). The V segment lost 6 bases and the J segment 2 bases; nucleotides outside the gene matches: 9. The CDR3 contains 14 residues. The CDR3 region has the DNA TGCAGTGCCGACTCGGAACAGGGGCAAGAGACCCAGTACTTC. This encodes CSADSEQGQETQYF.

The chain recombines TRBV3-1 with TRBJ2-6; D not certain. Germline V gene data show CDR1 as LGHDT and CDR2 as YNNKEL (reference sequence). The CDR3 is made up of 15 amino acids. V was shortened by 0 bases and J by 2 bases, with 5 bases between the two germline ends. In DNA form, the CDR3 reads TGTGCCAGCAGCCAAGATGCCACTGGGGCCAACGTCCTGACTTTC. Protein: CASSQDATGANVLTF.

This clonotype was seen only a few times. At one end, the junction sequence differs from germline, possibly due to a read error. V gene TRBV29-1 combines with J gene TRBJ1-2; D gene unclear. The CDR3 contains 11 residues. Germline assignment: CDR1 SQVTM and CDR2 ANQGSEA. The CDR3 protein is CSVEDNYGYTF. Written as DNA, the CDR3 is TGCAGCGTGGAAGATAACTATGGCTACACCTTC.

This sequence joins TRBV20-1 and TRBJ1-6; TRBD1 is a possible D gene (6 bases). The CDR3 runs to 15 residues. Looked up from germline, CDR1 is DFQATT and CDR2 is SNEGSKA (reference sequence). Between the trimmed V and J ends, which lost 0 bases and 8 bases, there was a span of 14 bases. The CDR3 DNA sequence: TGCAGTGCTAGAGATGGGAGGGGGGGGGATTCACCCCTCCACTTT. Protein product: CSARDGRGGDSPLHF.

The chain has TRBV20-1 and TRBJ2-1; D is possibly TRBD2 (5 bases). Germline V gene data show CDR1 as DFQATT and CDR2 as SNEGSKA (reference sequence). Between the trimmed V and J ends, which lost 5 bases and 8 bases, there was a span of 19 bases. This CDR3 is built from 14 residues. The CDR3: CSAGRGGASDEQFF. The CDR3 DNA reads as TGCAGTGCTGGACGGGGTGGAGCGAGCGATGAGCAGTTCTTC.

This clonotype was seen a handful of times. The rearrangement links TRBV11-2 to TRBJ2-3; 7 bases fit TRBD2. Germline V gene lookup returns CDR1 SGHAT and CDR2 FQNNGV. V trimming: 5 bases; J trimming: 2 bases; junction bases outside the gene matches: 7. The CDR3 sequence is 15 residues long. As DNA, the CDR3 is TGTGCCAGCAGCCCCCGGGACTATACCACAGATACGCAGTATTTT. This translates into CASSPRDYTTDTQYF.

The J gene is TRBJ2-1, the V gene TRBV19; 9 nucleotides line up with TRBD1. Germline CDR1 and CDR2: LNHDA and SQIVND (reference sequence). The CDR3 totals 14 residues. With V trimmed by 1 base and J by 8 bases, 3 bases remained unmatched. Here the CDR3 DNA reads TGTGCCAGTAGTATAGGGACAGGGGACTATGAGCAGTTCTTC. It is translated as CASSIGTGDYEQFF.

V is TRBV14 and J is TRBJ1-1, with D possibly being TRBD1 (5 bases). CDR1 SGHDN and CDR2 FVKESK come from the germline V gene. The CDR3 spans 14 residues. Trimming shortened V by 3 bases and J by 6 bases, and 14 bases separated the two germline ends. CDR3 DNA: TGTGCCAGCAGCCAGAGAGTTCGGGGACCTGAAGCTTTCTTT. It specifies CASSQRVRGPEAFF. The full variable domain, completed using reference TRBV14 and TRBJ1-1, is EAGVTQFPSHSVIEKGQTVTLRCDPISGHDNLYWYRRVMGKEIKFLLHFVKESKQDESGMPNNRFLAERTGGTYSTLKVQPAELEDSGVYFCASSQRVRGPEAFFGQGTRLTVV.

The rearrangement joins TRBV6-2 or TRBV6-3 to TRBJ2-3; TRBD2 matches 11 bases. This CDR3 is built from 14 residues. Germline V gene sequence: CDR1 MNHEY, CDR2 SVGEGT. Trimming removed 6 bases from V and 2 bases from J; junction bases left unmatched: 1. The CDR3 DNA is TGTGCCAGCAGGGGACTAGCGGACACAGATACGCAGTATTTT. Translating gives CASRGLADTDTQYF.

This clonotype showed up many times. An end of the junction differs from the germline gene, which may be a read error. The chain's CDR3 is CASSLGNEQFF. The CDR3 DNA reads TGTGCCAGCAGCTTAGGGAATGAGCAGTTCTTC. The chain combines TRBV12-3 or TRBV12-4 with TRBJ2-1; no clear D gene. This CDR3 contains 11 residues.

J is TRBJ1-1 and V is TRBV6-2 or TRBV6-3; TRBD1 matches at 7 bases. Germline V gives CDR1 MNHEY, CDR2 SVGEGT. With 8 bases clipped from V and 1 base from J, the junction kept 4 bases outside the gene matches. This CDR3 spans 13 amino acids. CDR3 region: CASDRQGNTEAFF. The CDR3 DNA reads TGTGCCAGCGACAGACAGGGGAACACTGAAGCTTTCTTT.

This clonotype was picked up a small number of times. The rearrangement uses TRBV7-2 and TRBJ2-5, with TRBD2 matching 13 bases. CDR3 length: 16 amino acids. Germline V gene lookup returns CDR1 SGHTA and CDR2 FQGNSA. V was pared by 3 bases and J by 5 bases, with 6 bases of the junction left unmatched. The CDR3: CASSFGLAGEWETQYF. The CDR3 region has the DNA TGTGCCAGCAGCTTCGGACTAGCGGGAGAGTGGGAGACCCAGTACTTC.

Here the CDR3 DNA reads TGTGCCAGCAGTCCATCTAGCGGGAGTATCTACAATGAGCAGTTCTTC. Translated: CASSPSSGSIYNEQFF. The chain joins TRBV7-3 to TRBJ2-1, with 10 nucleotides matching TRBD2. Trimming cost V 6 bases and J 3 bases; bases outside gene matches: 8. This CDR3 is 16 amino acids long. Germline assignment: CDR1 SGHTA and CDR2 FQGTGA. The whole variable domain, remainder taken from reference TRBV7-3 and TRBJ2-1, is GAGVSQTPSNKVTEKGKYVELRCDPISGHTALYWYRQSLGQGPEFLIYFQGTGAADDSGLPNDRFFAVRPEGSVSTLKIQRTERGDSAVYLCASSPSSGSIYNEQFFGPGTRLTVL.

The chain joins TRBV19 to TRBJ2-1; 7 bases are shared with TRBD2. J lost 4 bases, V lost 0 bases, and 21 bases had no gene match. Germline V gene data show CDR1 as LNHDA and CDR2 as SQIVND (reference sequence). This CDR3 contains 21 residues. CDR3 in DNA: TGTGCCAGTAGTATAGAAACCCAGAAACCGCGGGGCGGGAGTAAGTACAATGAGCAGTTCTTC. Its translation is CASSIETQKPRGGSKYNEQFF.